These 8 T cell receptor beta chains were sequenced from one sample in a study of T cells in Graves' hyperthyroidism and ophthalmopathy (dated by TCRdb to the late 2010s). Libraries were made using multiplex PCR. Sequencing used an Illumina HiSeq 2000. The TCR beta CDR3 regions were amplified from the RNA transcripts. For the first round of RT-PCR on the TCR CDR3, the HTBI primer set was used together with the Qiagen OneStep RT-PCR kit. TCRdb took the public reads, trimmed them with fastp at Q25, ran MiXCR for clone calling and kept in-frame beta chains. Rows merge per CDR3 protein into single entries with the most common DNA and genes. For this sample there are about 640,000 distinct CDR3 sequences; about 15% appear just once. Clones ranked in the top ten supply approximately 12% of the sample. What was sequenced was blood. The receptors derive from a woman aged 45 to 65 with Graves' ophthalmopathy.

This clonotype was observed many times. CDR3 sequence (DNA): TGTGCCAGCAGCTTAGCGGGAGTGTCCTACGAGCAGTACTTC. This codes for CASSLAGVSYEQYF. This sequence joins TRBV7-2 and TRBJ2-7; weak D call: TRBD2 (5 bases). The CDR3 is made up of 14 amino acids. Germline V gene data show CDR1 as SGHTA and CDR2 as FQGNSA. The germline V and J ends were trimmed by 0 bases and 1 base, with 7 bases remaining between them.

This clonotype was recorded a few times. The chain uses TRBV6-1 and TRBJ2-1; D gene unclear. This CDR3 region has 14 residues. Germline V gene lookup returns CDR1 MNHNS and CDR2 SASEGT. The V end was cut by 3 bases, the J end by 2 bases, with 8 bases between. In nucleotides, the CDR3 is TGTGCCAGCAGTGAGCAGCAAACCTACAATGAGCAGTTCTTC. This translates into CASSEQQTYNEQFF.

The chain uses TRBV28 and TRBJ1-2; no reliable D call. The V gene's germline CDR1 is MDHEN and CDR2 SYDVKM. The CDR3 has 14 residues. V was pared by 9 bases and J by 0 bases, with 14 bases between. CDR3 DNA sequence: TGTGCCAGTACATCAGGACGGGCTAACTATGGCTACACCTTC. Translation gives CASTSGRANYGYTF.

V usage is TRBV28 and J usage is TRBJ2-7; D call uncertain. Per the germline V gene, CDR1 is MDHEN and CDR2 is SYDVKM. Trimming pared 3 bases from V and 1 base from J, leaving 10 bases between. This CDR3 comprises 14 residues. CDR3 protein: CASSLVSNSYEQYF. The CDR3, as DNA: TGTGCCAGCAGTTTGGTTAGTAATTCCTACGAGCAGTACTTC.

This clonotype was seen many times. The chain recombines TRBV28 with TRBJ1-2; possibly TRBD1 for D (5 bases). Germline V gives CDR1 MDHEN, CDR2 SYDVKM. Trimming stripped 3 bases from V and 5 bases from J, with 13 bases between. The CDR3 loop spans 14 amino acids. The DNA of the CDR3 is TGTGCCAGCAGTTTTGATTTCAGGGTTTATGGCTACACCTTC. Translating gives CASSFDFRVYGYTF.

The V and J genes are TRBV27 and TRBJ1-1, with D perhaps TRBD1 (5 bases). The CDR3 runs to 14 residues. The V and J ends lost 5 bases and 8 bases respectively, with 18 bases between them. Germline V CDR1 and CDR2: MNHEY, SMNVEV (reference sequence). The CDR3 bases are TGTGCCAGCAGTCCCCCCGGGGCCGGGGACGAAGCTTTCTTT. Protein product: CASSPPGAGDEAFF.

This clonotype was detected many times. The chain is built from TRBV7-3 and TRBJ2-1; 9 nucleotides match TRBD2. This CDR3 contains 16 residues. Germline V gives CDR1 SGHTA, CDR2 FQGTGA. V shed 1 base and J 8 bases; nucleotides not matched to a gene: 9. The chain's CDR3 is CASSLRRGTSFHEQFF. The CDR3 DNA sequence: TGTGCCAGCAGCTTAAGACGAGGGACTAGCTTCCATGAGCAGTTCTTC.

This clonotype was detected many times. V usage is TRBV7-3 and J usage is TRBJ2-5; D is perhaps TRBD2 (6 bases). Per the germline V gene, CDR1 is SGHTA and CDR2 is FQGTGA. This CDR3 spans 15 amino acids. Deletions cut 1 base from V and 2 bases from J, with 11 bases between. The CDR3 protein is CASSLKVAEQETQYF. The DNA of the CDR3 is TGTGCCAGCAGCTTAAAGGTAGCGGAGCAAGAGACCCAGTACTTC.